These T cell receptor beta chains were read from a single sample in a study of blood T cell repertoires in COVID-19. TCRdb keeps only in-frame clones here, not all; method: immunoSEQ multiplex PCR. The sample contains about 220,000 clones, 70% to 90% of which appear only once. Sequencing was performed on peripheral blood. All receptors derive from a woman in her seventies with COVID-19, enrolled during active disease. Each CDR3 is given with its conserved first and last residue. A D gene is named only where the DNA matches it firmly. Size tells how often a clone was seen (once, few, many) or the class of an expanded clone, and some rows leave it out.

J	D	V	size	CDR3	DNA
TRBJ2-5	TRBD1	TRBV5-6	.	CASSTRTGSGETQYF	TGTGCCAGCAGCACCCGGACAGGGAGCGGGGAGACCCAGTACTTC
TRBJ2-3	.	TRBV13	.	CASSLVGAFNLLADTQYF	TGTGCCAGCAGCTTAGTCGGTGCTTTCAACCTCCTGGCAGATACGCAGTATTTT
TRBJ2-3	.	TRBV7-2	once	CASSSAGRHTQYF	TGTGCCAGCAGCTCGGCGGGGAGGCATACGCAGTATTTT
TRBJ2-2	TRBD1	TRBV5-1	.	CASSWGTGNTGELFF	TGCGCCAGCAGCTGGGGGACAGGAAACACCGGGGAGCTGTTTTTT
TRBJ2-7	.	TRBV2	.	CASSRQPIYEQYF	TGTGCCAGCAGTAGACAGCCTATCTACGAGCAGTACTTC
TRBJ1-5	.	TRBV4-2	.	CASSQDAGVNQPQHF	TGTGCCAGCAGCCAAGATGCAGGGGTCAATCAGCCCCAGCATTTT
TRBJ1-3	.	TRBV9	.	CASSVGTGISGNTIYF	TGTGCCAGCAGCGTAGGAACAGGGATCTCTGGAAACACCATATATTTT
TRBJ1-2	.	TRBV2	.	CASSVSLDERDYGYTF	TGTGCCAGCAGTGTGTCACTCGATGAACGTGACTATGGCTACACCTTC
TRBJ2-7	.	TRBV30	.	CAWSVRDYEQYF	TGTGCCTGGAGTGTACGGGACTACGAGCAGTACTTC
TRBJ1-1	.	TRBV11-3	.	CASFPGGAMNTEAFF	TGTGCCAGCTTTCCCGGAGGGGCCATGAACACTGAAGCTTTCTTT
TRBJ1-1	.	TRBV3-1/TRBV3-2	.	CASSPTGYTEAFF	TGTGCCAGCAGCCCCACAGGGTACACTGAAGCTTTCTTT
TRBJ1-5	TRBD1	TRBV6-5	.	CASSTGQGGRQPQHF	TGTGCCAGCAGTACTGGACAGGGGGGACGGCAGCCCCAGCATTTT
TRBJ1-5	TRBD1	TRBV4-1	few	CASSQGQGEVQPQHF	TGCGCCAGCAGCCAGGGACAGGGGGAAGTTCAGCCCCAGCATTTT
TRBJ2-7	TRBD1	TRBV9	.	CASSVTDRGPYEQYF	TGTGCCAGCAGCGTGACGGACAGGGGGCCATACGAGCAGTACTTC
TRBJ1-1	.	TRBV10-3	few	CAISESWNTEAFF	TGTGCCATCAGTGAGTCCTGGAACACTGAAGCTTTCTTT
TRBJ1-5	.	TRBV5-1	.	CASRIDFADNQPQHF	TGCGCCAGCAGGATCGATTTCGCGGACAATCAGCCCCAGCATTTT
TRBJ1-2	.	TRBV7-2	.	CASSQGTGGSYGYTF	TGTGCCAGCAGCCAGGGGACCGGCGGTAGCTATGGCTACACCTTC
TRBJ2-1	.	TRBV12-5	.	CASGLVITKGVSEQFF	TGTGCTAGTGGTTTGGTGATCACCAAAGGGGTATCTGAGCAGTTCTTC
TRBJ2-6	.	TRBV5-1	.	CASSSRGTAGSGANVLTF	TGCGCCAGCAGCTCTCGCGGGACGGCCGGCTCTGGGGCCAACGTCCTGACTTTC
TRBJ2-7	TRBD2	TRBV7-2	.	CASSVGTNNAYEQYF	TGTGCCAGCAGCGTAGGGACTAACAACGCCTACGAGCAGTACTTC